This record looks at one T cell receptor beta chain sequence and its context. As yet, its antigen is unknown. Noted time point: newly diagnosed, previously untreated cHL patient sample. This sample was taken from a study of PD-1 blockade in classical Hodgkin lymphoma. Sequenced by immunoSEQ multiplex PCR; TCRdb stores in-frame clones only, minus some. This table holds over 60,000 clones, more than 85% found once. The CDR3 contains 15 residues. Germline loops: CDR1 SGHTA, CDR2 FQGNSA. V trimming: 4 bases; J trimming: 7 bases; junction bases outside the gene matches: 7. The study's findings and limits: Underlying causes for the observed repertoire differences were not defined, possibly disease activity or prior therapy.

The source material was peripheral blood mononuclear cells (PBMCs). J is TRBJ2-5 and V is TRBV7-2; 12 bases are a match to TRBD2. This sequence was found in a human donor with classical Hodgkin lymphoma. CDR3 sequence: CASSSASGGGGTQYF. CDR3 DNA sequence: TGTGCCAGCAGCTCCGCTAGCGGGGGGGGCGGGACCCAGTACTTC.